Listed below are T cell receptor beta chains from one sample, sequenced in a study of blood T cell repertoires in COVID-19. Method: immunoSEQ multiplex PCR; TCRdb's copy keeps in-frame clones and lacks some. The sample includes 70,000 to 90,000 clones, more than 80% of them seen just once. Sequences were obtained from peripheral blood. These receptors originate from a human donor in a cohort sampled during active COVID-19. CDR3s include the opening cysteine and the closing phenylalanine or tryptophan. The D gene is left open where the match is weak.

D gene,V gene,J gene,CDR3 protein
-,TRBV7-9,TRBJ1-4,CASSLDSSTNEKLFF
-,TRBV28,TRBJ1-4,CASRRTVNEKLFF
-,TRBV19,TRBJ1-1,CASNLDKWGGQAFF
TRBD1,TRBV7-9,TRBJ1-2,CASSFTGGKAEGYTF
TRBD2,TRBV6-5,TRBJ2-4,CASTPPGGKNIQYF
-,TRBV5-5,TRBJ1-2,CASSLEGVDPSGGYTF
-,TRBV19,TRBJ1-1,CASSIAGEEAFF
-,TRBV5-1,TRBJ1-1,CASSLPREGPMNTEAFF
TRBD2,TRBV11-2,TRBJ2-7,CASSLEASGRYEQYF
TRBD2,TRBV13,TRBJ2-2,CASSLGLAGKSLNTGELFF
TRBD1,TRBV28,TRBJ2-7,CASSRPGQGYEQYF
-,TRBV9,TRBJ2-3,CASSVAVSTDTQYF
-,TRBV19,TRBJ1-5,CASSMKSDQPQHF
-,TRBV12-3/TRBV12-4,TRBJ1-4,CASSTGQNEKLFF
-,TRBV15,TRBJ1-1,CATSNRQNTEAFF
-,TRBV2,TRBJ2-7,CASSEGGTGAYEQYF
-,TRBV4-1,TRBJ1-5,CASSQDYLYSNQPQHF
-,TRBV19,TRBJ1-1,CASTPRGENTEAFF
-,TRBV6-6,TRBJ1-6,CASSYRENHNSPLHF
TRBD1,TRBV5-4,TRBJ1-1,CASSFPQPGGNTEAFF
-,TRBV6-2/TRBV6-3,TRBJ2-7,CASSRTHTHEQYF
-,TRBV27,TRBJ2-7,CASSLLRGYEQYF
-,TRBV2,TRBJ2-5,CAKQSSQETQYF
TRBD2,TRBV13,TRBJ2-3,CASSLQAGKDTQYF
TRBD1,TRBV18,TRBJ1-1,CASSLRSPGTGWTEAFF
-,TRBV9,TRBJ1-3,CASSVQGTPGNTIYF
TRBD1,TRBV5-6,TRBJ2-3,CASSPGTGSTDTQYF
TRBD1,TRBV18,TRBJ2-7,CASSPLLQGALYEQYF
TRBD2,TRBV28,TRBJ2-7,CASSPTLPGLAAYEQYF
-,TRBV29-1,TRBJ1-2,CSVQEQSYGYTF
-,TRBV4-1,TRBJ2-3,CASSQGEDTDTQYF
-,TRBV23-1,TRBJ2-7,CASQKGGAGCEQYF
TRBD1,TRBV5-1,TRBJ1-1,CASSSGQGGNTEAFF
TRBD2,TRBV3-1/TRBV3-2,TRBJ2-7,CASSLRTSGGSFEQYF
-,TRBV7-4,TRBJ2-5,CASSLVLASQETQYF
TRBD1,TRBV11-2,TRBJ2-7,CASSLGTGTGSYEQYF
-,TRBV7-8,TRBJ1-4,CASSLRGANEKLFF
-,TRBV27,TRBJ1-1,CASSLLLNTEAFF
-,TRBV11-2,TRBJ2-1,CASSYSLGGGEQFF
TRBD1,TRBV19,TRBJ1-2,CASSPDRGLTSTYGYTF
-,TRBV10-1,TRBJ1-5,CASSESRNQPQHF
-,TRBV5-8,TRBJ2-5,CASSPRTYLKTQYF
-,TRBV3-1/TRBV3-2,TRBJ1-2,CASSQGVAGGYGYTF
TRBD2,TRBV6-5,TRBJ2-3,CASRPGLATDTQYF
TRBD1,TRBV2,TRBJ2-1,CASSKGLTGSRVDEQFF
-,TRBV6-4,TRBJ1-6,CASSASPLGVGSPLHF
TRBD1,TRBV7-9,TRBJ1-2,CASSPQEGQGERYTF
-,TRBV6-5,TRBJ1-1,CASSYSRQSRTEAFF
TRBD2,TRBV19,TRBJ2-1,CASSIWGGEQFF
-,TRBV7-7,TRBJ2-1,CASSSDSYNEQFF
-,TRBV2,TRBJ2-1,CASKTGEVYNEQFF
TRBD1,TRBV18,TRBJ1-1,CASSSGTGSAEAFF